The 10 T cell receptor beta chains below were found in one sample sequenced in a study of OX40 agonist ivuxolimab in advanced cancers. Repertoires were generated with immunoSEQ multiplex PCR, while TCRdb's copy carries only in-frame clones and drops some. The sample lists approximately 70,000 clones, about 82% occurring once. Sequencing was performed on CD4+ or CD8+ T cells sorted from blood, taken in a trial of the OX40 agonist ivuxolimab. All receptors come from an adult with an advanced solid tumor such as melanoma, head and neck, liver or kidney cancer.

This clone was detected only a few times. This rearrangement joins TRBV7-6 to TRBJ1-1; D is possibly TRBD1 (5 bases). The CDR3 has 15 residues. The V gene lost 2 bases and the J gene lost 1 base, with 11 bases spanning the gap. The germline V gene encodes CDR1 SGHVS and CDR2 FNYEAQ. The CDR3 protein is CASSLRWDGNTEAFF. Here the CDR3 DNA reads TGTGCCAGCAGCTTAAGGTGGGACGGGAACACTGAAGCTTTCTTT.

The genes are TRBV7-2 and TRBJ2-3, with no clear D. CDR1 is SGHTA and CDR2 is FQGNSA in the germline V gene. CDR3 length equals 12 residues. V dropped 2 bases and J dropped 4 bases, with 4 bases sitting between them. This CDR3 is CASSLFSDTQYF. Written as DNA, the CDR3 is TGTGCCAGCAGCTTATTTTCAGATACGCAGTATTTT.

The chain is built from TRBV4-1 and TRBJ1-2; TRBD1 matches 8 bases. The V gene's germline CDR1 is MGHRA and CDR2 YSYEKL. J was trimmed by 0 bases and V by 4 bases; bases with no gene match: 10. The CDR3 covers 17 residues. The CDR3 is CASSPQGQALTNYGYTF. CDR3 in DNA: TGCGCCAGCAGCCCCCAGGGACAGGCTCTTACTAACTATGGCTACACCTTC.

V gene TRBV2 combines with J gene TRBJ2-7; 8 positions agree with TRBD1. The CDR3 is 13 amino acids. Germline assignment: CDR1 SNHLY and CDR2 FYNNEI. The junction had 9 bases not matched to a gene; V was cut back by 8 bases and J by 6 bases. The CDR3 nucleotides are TGTGCCAGCGGCCGGGACAGGTTGGCCGAGCAGTACTTC. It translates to CASGRDRLAEQYF.

In DNA form, the CDR3 reads TGTGCCAGCAGCGTACAGGGATCCTACGAGCAGTACTTC. It specifies CASSVQGSYEQYF. This rearrangement joins TRBV7-3 to TRBJ2-7, with a tentative D call TRBD1 (6 bases). The CDR3 sequence is 13 residues long. With 5 bases removed from V and 1 base from J, the gap between germline ends came to 9 bases. Germline V gene data show CDR1 as SGHTA and CDR2 as FQGTGA.

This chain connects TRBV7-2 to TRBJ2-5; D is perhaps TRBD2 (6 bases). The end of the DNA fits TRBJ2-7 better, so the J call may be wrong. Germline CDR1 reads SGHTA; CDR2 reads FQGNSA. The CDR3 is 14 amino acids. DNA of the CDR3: TGTGCCAGCAGCGTAGGAGGGCCCGCGGACGAGCAGTACTTC. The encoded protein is CASSVGGPADEQYF.

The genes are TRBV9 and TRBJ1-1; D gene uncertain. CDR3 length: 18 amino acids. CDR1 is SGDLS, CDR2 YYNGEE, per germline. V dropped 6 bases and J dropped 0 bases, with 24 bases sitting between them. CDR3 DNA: TGTGCCAGCACCGACGGGAGCTGGGCCCCATCCATGAACACTGAAGCTTTCTTT. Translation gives CASTDGSWAPSMNTEAFF. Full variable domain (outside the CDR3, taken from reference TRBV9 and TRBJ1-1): DSGVTQTPKHLITATGQRVTLRCSPRSGDLSVYWYQQSLDQGLQFLIQYYNGEERAKGNILERFSAQQFPDLHSELNLSSLELGDSALYFCASTDGSWAPSMNTEAFFGQGTRLTVV.

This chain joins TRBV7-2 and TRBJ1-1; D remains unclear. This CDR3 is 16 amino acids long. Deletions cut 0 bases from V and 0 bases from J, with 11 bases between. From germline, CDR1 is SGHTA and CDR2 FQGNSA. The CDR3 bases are TGTGCCAGCAGCTTAGCCAGTCAACTAATGAACACTGAAGCTTTCTTT. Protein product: CASSLASQLMNTEAFF.

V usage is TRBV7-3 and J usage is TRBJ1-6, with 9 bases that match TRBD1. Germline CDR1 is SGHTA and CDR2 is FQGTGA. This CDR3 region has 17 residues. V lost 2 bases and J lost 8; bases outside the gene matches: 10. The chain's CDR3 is CASSLLPPGQGYSPLHF. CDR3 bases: TGTGCCAGCAGCTTATTACCGCCGGGACAGGGATATTCACCCCTCCACTTT.

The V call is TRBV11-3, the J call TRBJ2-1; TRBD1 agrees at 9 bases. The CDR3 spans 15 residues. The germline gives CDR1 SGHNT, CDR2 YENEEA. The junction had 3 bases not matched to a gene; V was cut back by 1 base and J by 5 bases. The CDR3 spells CASSLGGQGNNEQFF. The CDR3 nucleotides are TGTGCCAGCAGCTTAGGGGGACAGGGCAACAATGAGCAGTTCTTC.